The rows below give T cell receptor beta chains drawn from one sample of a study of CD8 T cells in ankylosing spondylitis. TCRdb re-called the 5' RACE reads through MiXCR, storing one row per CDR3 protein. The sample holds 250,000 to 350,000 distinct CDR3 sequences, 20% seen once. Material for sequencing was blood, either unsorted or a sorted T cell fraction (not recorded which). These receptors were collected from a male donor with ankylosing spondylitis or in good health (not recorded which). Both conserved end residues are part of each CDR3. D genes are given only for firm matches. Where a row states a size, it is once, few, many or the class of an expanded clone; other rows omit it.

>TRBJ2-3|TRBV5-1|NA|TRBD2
TGCGCCAGCAGCCCGGCTAGCGGGAGAACAGATACGCAGTATTTT
CASSPASGRTDTQYF
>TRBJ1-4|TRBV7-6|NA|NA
TGTGCCAGCACCCCCGGCCGAGCCCAAAAACTGTTTTTT
CASTPGRAQKLFF
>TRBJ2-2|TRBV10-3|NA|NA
TGTGCCGTGGGATCTCCGGGACGGCGGGAAGGGGAGCTGTTTTTT
CAVGSPGRREGELFF
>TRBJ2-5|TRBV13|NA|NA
TGTGCCAGCAGCCAACGGGTCGACGAAGAGACCCAGTACTTC
CASSQRVDEETQYF
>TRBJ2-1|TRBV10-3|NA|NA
TGTGCCATCAGTAACAATCAGGGGTGGGATGAGCAGTTCTTC
CAISNNQGWDEQFF
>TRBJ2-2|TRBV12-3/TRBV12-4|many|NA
TGTGCCAGCAACCGAGGGACGGTGAACACCGGGGAGCTGTTTTTT
CASNRGTVNTGELFF
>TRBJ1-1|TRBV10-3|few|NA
TGTGCCATCAGTGTAATAGTGGGCAGCCGCAACGAAGCTTTCTTT
CAISVIVGSRNEAFF
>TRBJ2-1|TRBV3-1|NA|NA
TGTGTCAGCAGCCAACGAGCGGTACCTTCGCATGAGCAGTTCTTC
CVSSQRAVPSHEQFF
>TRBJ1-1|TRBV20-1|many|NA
TGCAGTGCTATACAGGCCCTCATGAACACTGAAGCTTTCTTT
CSAIQALMNTEAFF
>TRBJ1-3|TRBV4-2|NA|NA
TGTGCCAGCAGCCAAGATCGGACCGCTGGAAACACCATATATTTT
CASSQDRTAGNTIYF
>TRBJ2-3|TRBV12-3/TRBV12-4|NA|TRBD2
TGTGCCAGCAGTGAGCCTCGACTAGCGGGAGGAATAGATACGCAGTATTTT
CASSEPRLAGGIDTQYF
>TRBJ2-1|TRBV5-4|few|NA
TGTGCCAGCAGCAGAGGGTGGGATTACAATGAGCAGTTCTTC
CASSRGWDYNEQFF
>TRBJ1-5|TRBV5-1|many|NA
TGCGCCAGCAGCTTGAGTGGGGGAGGCAATCAGCCCCAGCATTTT
CASSLSGGGNQPQHF
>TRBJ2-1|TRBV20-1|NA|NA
TGCAGTGCTAGAGATCAGCTGTGGAGCTCCTACAATGAGCAGTTCTTC
CSARDQLWSSYNEQFF
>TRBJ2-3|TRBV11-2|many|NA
TGTGCCAGCAGCTTCACCACAGATACGCAGTATTTT
CASSFTTDTQYF
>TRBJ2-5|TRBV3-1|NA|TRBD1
TGTGCCAGCAGCCCGGACAGGTGGGAAAAGACCCAGTACTTC
CASSPDRWEKTQYF
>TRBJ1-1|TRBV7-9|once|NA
TGTGCCAGCAGCTTAGCGCCCCATTATAACACTGAAGCTTTCTTT
CASSLAPHYNTEAFF
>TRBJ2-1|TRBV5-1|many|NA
TGCGCCAGCAGCCAGGACAGAAGGGGCAATGAGCAGTTCTTC
CASSQDRRGNEQFF
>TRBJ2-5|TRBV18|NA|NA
TGTGCCAGCTCACCGGGACCGACTCAAGAGACCCAGTACTTC
CASSPGPTQETQYF
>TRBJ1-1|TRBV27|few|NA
TGTGCCAGCAGATCCGGGACCTCAAAGGGGGACACTGAAGCTTTCTTT
CASRSGTSKGDTEAFF
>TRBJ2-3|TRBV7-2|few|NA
TGTGCCAGCAGCCAGGGGCTAGATACGCAGTATTTT
CASSQGLDTQYF
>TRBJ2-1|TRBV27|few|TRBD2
TGTGCCAGCAGTCCCCGGGTTAGCGGGGTATACAATGAGCAGTTCTTC
CASSPRVSGVYNEQFF
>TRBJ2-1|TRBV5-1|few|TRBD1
TGCGCCAGCAGTCCAAAACCCAAAAGGGACAGGGAAAACAATGAGCAGTTCTTC
CASSPKPKRDRENNEQFF
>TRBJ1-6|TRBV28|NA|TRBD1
TGTGCCAGCAGTCGCGGACAGGGGGCTGGTAATTCACCCCTCCACTTT
CASSRGQGAGNSPLHF
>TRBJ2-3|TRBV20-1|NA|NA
TGCAGTGCTCGGGGGTCGGGGAAACGCACAGATACGCAGTATTTT
CSARGSGKRTDTQYF
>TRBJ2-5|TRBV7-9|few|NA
TGTGCCAGCAGCTTAGTGTCATTAAGCCAAGAGACCCAGTACTTC
CASSLVSLSQETQYF
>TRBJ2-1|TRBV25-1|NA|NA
TGTGCCAGCAGTGAATTTGGAGGGTCTCTAAAGCAGTTCTTC
CASSEFGGSLKQFF
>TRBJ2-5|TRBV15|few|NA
TGTGCCACCAGCAGAGGAGGGGGGCAAGAGACCCAGTACTTC
CATSRGGGQETQYF
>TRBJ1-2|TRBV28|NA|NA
TGTGCCAGCAGTTTAGGTGGTCTCGGACTTGGCTACACCTTC
CASSLGGLGLGYTF
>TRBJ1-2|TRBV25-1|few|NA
TGTGCCAGCAGTGAACGCGGTTGGGGCTACACCTTC
CASSERGWGYTF
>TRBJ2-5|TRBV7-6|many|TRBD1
TGTGCCAGCAGTTATACAGGGGTTTCGGAGACCCAGTACTTC
CASSYTGVSETQYF
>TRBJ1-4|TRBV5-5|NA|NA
TGTGCCAGCAGCTTGGATACTCTTGCAACTAATGAAAAACTGTTTTTT
CASSLDTLATNEKLFF
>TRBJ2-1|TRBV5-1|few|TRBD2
TGCGCCAGCAGCTTTTCACGGAGTAGCGGGAGGTACAATGAGCAGTTCTTC
CASSFSRSSGRYNEQFF
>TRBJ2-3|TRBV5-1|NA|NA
TGCGCCAGCAGCTCAAAGGGAGATACGCAGTATTTT
CASSSKGDTQYF
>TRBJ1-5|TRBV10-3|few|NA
TGTGCCACCGCAGTCGCAGCGAATCAGCCCCAGCATTTT
CATAVAANQPQHF
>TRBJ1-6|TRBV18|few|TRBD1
TGTGCCAGCTCACGGGACAGATTGTATAATTCACCCCTCCACTTT
CASSRDRLYNSPLHF
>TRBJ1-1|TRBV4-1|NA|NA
TGCGCCAGCAGCCAAGATGTCGCCATGAACACTAAAGCTTTCTTT
CASSQDVAMNTKAFF
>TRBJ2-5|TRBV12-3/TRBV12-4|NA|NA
TGTGCCAGCAGTTCCGATGACGGGGAGACCCAGTACTTC
CASSSDDGETQYF
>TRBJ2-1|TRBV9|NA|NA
TGTGCCAGCAGCGTAGCACAGCTGGGGTTCGGGGTGCAGTTCTTC
CASSVAQLGFGVQFF
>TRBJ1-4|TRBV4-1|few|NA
TGCGCCAGCAGCCATACAGGATATAATGAAAAACTGTTTTTT
CASSHTGYNEKLFF
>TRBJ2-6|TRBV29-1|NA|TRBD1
TGCAGCGCCGGACAGGGCAGCTCTGGGGCCAACGTCCTGACTTTC
CSAGQGSSGANVLTF
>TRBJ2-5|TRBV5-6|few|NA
TGTGCCAGCAGCTTCGAACGGTACCAAGAGACCCAGTACTTC
CASSFERYQETQYF
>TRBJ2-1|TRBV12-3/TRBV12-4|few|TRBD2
TGTGCCAGCACCAATGGACTAGCGGGGGGTAATGAGCAGTTCTTC
CASTNGLAGGNEQFF
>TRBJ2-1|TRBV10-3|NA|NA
TGTGCCATCACCAACGACATTTACAATGAGCAGTTCTTC
CAITNDIYNEQFF
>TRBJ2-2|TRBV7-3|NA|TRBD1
TGTGCCAACAGCTTAAGTGGACAGGGCAACACCGGGGAGCTGTTTTTT
CANSLSGQGNTGELFF
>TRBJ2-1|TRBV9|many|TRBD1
TGTGCCAGCAGCCTACGACAGGGGGCGAATGAGCAGTTCTTC
CASSLRQGANEQFF
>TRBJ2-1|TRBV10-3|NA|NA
TGTGCCATCAGTGAGTTTGTCAGGGCGAATGAGCAGTTCTTC
CAISEFVRANEQFF